This is a list of T cell receptor beta chains from one sample in a study of low-dose radiotherapy and immunotherapy resistance in tumors. A single record per CDR3 protein comes from TCRdb applying MiXCR to the reads. The profile shows 39,000 or so distinct CDR3 sequences, around 21% of them singletons. The specimen was PBMCs, collected after low-dose radiotherapy plus immunotherapy. The receptor set was obtained from a female donor with ovarian cancer. The CDR3 runs from the conserved cysteine through the conserved F or W. The D gene is left open where the match is weak. Clone size appears in some rows only: once, few, many, or a class for an expanded clone.

>TRBD1|TRBJ1-3|TRBV14|many
TGTGCCAGCAGTCGACAGGGGATGGCTGGAAACACCATATATTTT
CASSRQGMAGNTIYF
>TRBD2|TRBJ2-7|TRBV7-8|-
TGTGCCAGCAGTCCACTAGCGGTTAGCTCCTACGAGCAGTACTTC
CASSPLAVSSYEQYF
>-|TRBJ2-1|TRBV10-1|many
TGCGCCAGCAGTGAAATCCCTGGGGGCGAGCAGTTCTTC
CASSEIPGGEQFF
>-|TRBJ2-7|TRBV7-3|many
TGTGCCAGCAGCCTCGGACTGTCCTACGAGCAGTACTTC
CASSLGLSYEQYF
>TRBD2|TRBJ2-1|TRBV30|-
TGTGCCTGGCGGGCCGGGACTAGGGAGTTCTTC
CAWRAGTREFF
>TRBD2|TRBJ2-7|TRBV11-2|once
TGTGCCAGCAGCTTATATCTCGGGAGGGCCACCTACGAGCAGTACTTC
CASSLYLGRATYEQYF
>TRBD2|TRBJ2-7|TRBV19|many
TGTGCCAGTAGTATGGAACTAGCGGGGGCTTACTACGAGCAGTACTTC
CASSMELAGAYYEQYF
>-|TRBJ2-2|TRBV19|-
TGTGCCAGTAGGATTCCCACGGGGGAGCTGTTTTTT
CASRIPTGELFF
>-|TRBJ2-1|TRBV24-1|many
TGTGCCACCAGTGATCCAGCAATTTCCTACAATGAGCAGTTCTTC
CATSDPAISYNEQFF
>TRBD1|TRBJ2-2|TRBV28|many
TGTGCCAGCAGTTTCTCTAGGACAGGGGGCTCCGGGGAGCTGTTTTTT
CASSFSRTGGSGELFF
>TRBD1|TRBJ1-5|TRBV4-1|many
TGCGCCAGCAGCCAGACAGGGGGCGGCAATCAGCCCCAGCATTTT
CASSQTGGGNQPQHF
>TRBD1|TRBJ1-2|TRBV29-1|many
TGCAGCTCATTGACAGGGAACTATGGCTACACCTTC
CSSLTGNYGYTF
>TRBD2|TRBJ2-1|TRBV12-3/TRBV12-4|-
TGTGCCAGCAGTATGAGCGGGAGGATCTACAATGAGCAGTTCTTC
CASSMSGRIYNEQFF